Below are 14 T cell receptor beta chains sequenced from a single sample in a study of T cells in Graves' hyperthyroidism and ophthalmopathy. From RNA transcripts, TCR beta CDR3 regions were amplified. With the HTBI primer set, the TCR CDR3 went through a first round of RT-PCR. A single record per CDR3 protein comes from TCRdb applying MiXCR to the multiplex PCR reads. This sample has nearly 600,000 distinct CDR3 sequences, with approximately 15% found just once. The sequenced sample consisted of blood. These receptors were taken from a woman younger than 30 with Graves' ophthalmopathy.

The chain is built from TRBV12-3 or TRBV12-4 and TRBJ2-6; D unresolved. There are 13 residues in the CDR3. Trimming took off 6 bases at V and 4 bases at J, with 7 bases between the two ends. Here the CDR3 reads CASRQVGANVLTF. As DNA, the CDR3 is TGTGCCAGCAGACAAGTCGGGGCCAACGTCCTGACTTTC.

This clonotype was picked up many times. This sequence joins TRBV6-6 and TRBJ2-7; TRBD2 is a possible D gene (5 bases). Trimming pared 0 bases from V and 7 bases from J, leaving 16 bases between. The length of the CDR3 is 15 residues. CDR1 MNHNY and CDR2 SVGAGI come from the germline V gene (reference sequence). This CDR3 is CASSYSRVRGEEQYF. The CDR3 nucleotides are TGTGCCAGCAGTTACTCGAGGGTACGGGGTGAGGAGCAGTACTTC.

The chain carries TRBV7-9 and TRBJ1-1; D is perhaps TRBD1 (6 bases). The germline V gene encodes CDR1 SEHNR and CDR2 FQNEAQ (reference sequence). The V gene lost 8 bases and the J gene lost 5 bases, with 15 bases spanning the gap. The CDR3 has 13 residues. For the CDR3, the DNA is TGTGCCAGCCTCTCGGGGGCGCAAACTGAAGCTTTCTTT. Its translation: CASLSGAQTEAFF. The full variable domain, in which reference TRBV7-9 and TRBJ1-1 provide the parts outside the CDR3, is DTGVSQNPRHKITKRGQNVTFRCDPISEHNRLYWYRQTLGQGPEFLTYFQNEAQLEKSRLLSDRFSAERPKGSFSTLEIQRTEQGDSAMYLCASLSGAQTEAFFGQGTRLTVV.

This clonotype turned up a few times. V gene TRBV3-1 combines with J gene TRBJ2-1; D unclear. Trimming shortened V by 0 bases and J by 10 bases, and 4 bases separated the two germline ends. Per germline, CDR1 LGHDT and CDR2 YNNKEL (reference sequence). This CDR3 spans 11 amino acids. The CDR3 reads CASSQEGEQFF. The CDR3 coding sequence is TGTGCCAGCAGCCAAGAGGGGGAGCAGTTCTTC.

This clonotype occurred many times. J is TRBJ1-4 and V is TRBV30, with TRBD1 matching over 9 bases. V trimming: 4 bases; J trimming: 7 bases; junction bases outside the gene matches: 13. Germline CDR1 is GTSNPN and CDR2 is SVGIG (reference sequence). This CDR3 contains 16 residues. DNA of the CDR3: TGTGCCTGGAACCTGGGCTCGGACAGGGGAGGTGAAAAACTGTTTTTT. Encoded protein: CAWNLGSDRGGEKLFF.

This clonotype was seen at least ten times. The chain links TRBV28 to TRBJ2-1; TRBD1 agrees at 8 bases. Unmatched junction bases numbered 19, after V lost 3 bases and J lost 3 bases. The length of the CDR3 is 20 residues. Germline values: CDR1 MDHEN, CDR2 SYDVKM. The CDR3 DNA reads as TGTGCCAGCAGTTTGCCCCGGGACAGGAGCTCTCAGCGGGTCTACAATGAGCAGTTCTTC. It codes for CASSLPRDRSSQRVYNEQFF.

This clonotype was observed many times. This chain uses TRBV24-1 with TRBJ2-1; TRBD2 is a possible D gene (5 bases). Trimming shortened V by 4 bases and J by 9 bases, and 15 bases separated the two germline ends. Germline V gives CDR1 KGHDR, CDR2 SFDVKD. The CDR3 loop spans 14 amino acids. In nucleotides, the CDR3 is TGTGCCACCAGTGACCGGACTGTACGCCGTGAGCAGTTCTTC. Amino acid sequence: CATSDRTVRREQFF.

Comment on this clonotype: This may arise from a read error, as a much more abundant clone is one base away. The CDR3 sequence: CASRPKLGYKQYF. The DNA for the CDR3 is TGTGCCAGCAGACCGAAGTTGGGGTACAAGCAGTACTTC. The genes are TRBV28 and TRBJ2-7; no firm D call. There are 13 residues in the CDR3. Trimming pared 6 bases from V and 8 bases from J, leaving 17 bases between. Per the germline V gene, CDR1 is MDHEN and CDR2 is SYDVKM.

This clonotype was seen at least ten times. CDR3 protein: CASSLGRYNQPQHF. The CDR3 coding sequence is TGTGCCAGCAGTTTAGGACGGTACAATCAGCCCCAGCATTTT. The rearrangement links TRBV28 to TRBJ1-5, with unresolved D. Germline lookup yields CDR1 MDHEN and CDR2 SYDVKM. The ends were cut back, 2 bases at V and 3 bases at J, with 8 bases in the middle. The CDR3 runs 14 residues.

The V call is TRBV19, the J call TRBJ2-7; tentative D call: TRBD2 (5 bases). Germline V lookup: CDR1 LNHDA, CDR2 SQIVND (reference sequence). The CDR3 runs 14 residues. The V end lost 3 bases, the J end lost 6 bases, and 15 bases lay between the germline ends. The CDR3 loop is CASSMVAGRGEQYF. CDR3 nucleotides: TGTGCCAGTAGTATGGTGGCGGGCCGGGGCGAGCAGTACTTC.

The V and J genes are TRBV19 and TRBJ2-1; D uncertain. The CDR3 extends over 14 amino acids. V lost 5 bases to trimming and J lost 7 bases, with 15 bases between them. CDR1 is LNHDA, CDR2 SQIVND, per germline (reference sequence). The CDR3 here is CASSHPGAPNEQFF. The CDR3, as DNA: TGTGCCAGTAGTCACCCTGGCGCCCCTAATGAGCAGTTCTTC.

This clonotype was seen repeatedly, ten times or more. The chain uses TRBV12-3 or TRBV12-4 and TRBJ2-3; 10 bases line up with TRBD2. The J segment lost 3 bases and the V segment lost 5 bases, leaving 5 bases of the junction unmatched. CDR3 size: 15 residues. The CDR3 DNA reads as TGTGCCAGCAGTCGCCCGGGACTAGCGACAGATACGCAGTATTTT. This sequence encodes CASSRPGLATDTQYF.

This clonotype was detected ten times or more. The V and J genes are TRBV3-1 and TRBJ1-5; D not certain. Trimming cost V 0 bases and J 7 bases, with 13 bases left between them. Per the germline V gene, CDR1 is LGHDT and CDR2 is YNNKEL (reference sequence). The CDR3 spans 15 residues. The CDR3, as DNA: TGTGCCAGCAGCCAAGATGGTCCGGGAGACCAGCCCCAGCATTTT. Its translation is CASSQDGPGDQPQHF.

The table lists this clonotype with many counts. V is TRBV24-1 and J is TRBJ2-1; 13 bases are shared with TRBD2. CDR3 size: 16 residues. Unmatched junction bases numbered 5, after V lost 3 bases and J lost 7 bases. Germline values: CDR1 KGHDR, CDR2 SFDVKD. CDR3 coding DNA: TGTGCCACCAGTGATCCGGGGACTAGCGGGGTAAATGAGCAGTTCTTC. This gives the protein CATSDPGTSGVNEQFF.